This record concerns one T cell receptor (beta chain) sequence. TCRdb's table, derived via immunoSEQ multiplex PCR, lists solely in-frame clones and lacks some. The sample holds about 310,000 clones, about 91% seen once. Recovery meant two consecutive negative NP/OP PCR tests, professional clearance, or resolved symptoms. The data belong to a study of blood T cell repertoires in COVID-19. V gave up 5 bases and J gave up 7 bases; unmatched junction bases: 4. Germline CDR1 and CDR2: MDHEN and SYDVKM. The CDR3 runs 15 residues. The genes are TRBV28 and TRBJ1-6; 11 bases match TRBD1. Material for sequencing was PBMCs or T cells enriched from blood (not recorded which). The clonotype comes from a woman between 35 and 50 years old who had recovered from COVID-19. Here the CDR3 DNA reads TGTGCCAGCAGTGCGGACAGGGGGCCGAATTCACCCCTCCACTTT. Protein product: CASSADRGPNSPLHF. The full variable domain, its missing parts supplied by reference TRBV28 and TRBJ1-6, is DVKVTQSSRYLVKRTGEKVFLECVQDMDHENMFWYRQDPGLGLRLIYFSYDVKMKEKGDIPEGYSVSREKKERFSLILESASTNQTSMYLCASSADRGPNSPLHFGNGTRLTVT.